This TCR beta chain was profiled in a study of molecular identifiers for immune sequencing clone quantification. This clonotype was observed many times. Its specificity is unknown. V lost 3 bases and J lost 6; bases outside the gene matches: 2. Germline V gene lookup returns CDR1 MDHEN and CDR2 SYDVKM. The CDR3 sequence is 13 residues long. MiXCR, run by TCRdb on the PCR reads, gives a single entry per CDR3 protein. The sample has fewer than 45,000 distinct CDR3 sequences, around 18% seen once. The authors sorted naive CD8 T cells as CD8+CD4-CCR7+CD45RA+. Study outcomes and limitations: Barcode collisions between identical TCR molecules could shrink estimates of highly expanded clone sizes.

Source material: naive CD8+ T cells from blood, with Jurkat cell RNA spiked in. This sample's subset: FACS-sorted CD8+CD4-CCR7+CD45RA+ naive T cells. The chain recombines TRBV28 with TRBJ2-3; 8 nucleotides align to TRBD2. The TCR was taken from a human donor in good health. Some libraries in this study had Jurkat cell RNA spiked in. The chain's CDR3 is CASSLASGDTQYF. The CDR3 bases are TGTGCCAGCAGTTTGGCTAGCGGGGATACGCAGTATTTT.